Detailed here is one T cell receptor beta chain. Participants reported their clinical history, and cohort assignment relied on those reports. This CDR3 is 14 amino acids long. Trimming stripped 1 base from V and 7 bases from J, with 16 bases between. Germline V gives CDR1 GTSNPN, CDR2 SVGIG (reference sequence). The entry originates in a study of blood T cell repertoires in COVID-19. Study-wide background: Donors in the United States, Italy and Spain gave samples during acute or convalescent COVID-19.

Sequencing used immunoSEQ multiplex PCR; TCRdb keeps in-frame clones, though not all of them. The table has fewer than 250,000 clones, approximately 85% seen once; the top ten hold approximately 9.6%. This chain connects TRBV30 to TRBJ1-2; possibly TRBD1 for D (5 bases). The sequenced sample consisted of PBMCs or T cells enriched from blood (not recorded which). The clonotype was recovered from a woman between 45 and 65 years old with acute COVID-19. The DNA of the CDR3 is TGTGCCTGGAGTGGGGTAAGGGGATTCCGTGGCTACACCTTC. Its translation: CAWSGVRGFRGYTF.